These T cell receptor beta chains were read from a single sample in a study of cytomegalovirus exposure and HLA in healthy donors. The repertoire was sequenced with immunoSEQ multiplex PCR; TCRdb's copy has only in-frame clones and lacks some. The sample has around 94,000 clones, 81% seen once. The sample was PBMCs. All receptors come from a human donor in good health. Each CDR3 is given with its conserved first and last residue. A D gene is named only where the DNA matches it firmly. Expanded clones are given a class, and other clones once, few, many or no size at all.

size	V	D	J	length	DNA	CDR3
.	TRBV7-3	.	TRBJ2-3	15	TGTGCCAGCAGCTTAAACTCGGGAGTAGGAGATACGCAGTATTTT	CASSLNSGVGDTQYF
.	TRBV5-4	.	TRBJ2-1	17	TGTGCCAGCAGCTTGGACTTAGGGCGGGACTCCTACAATGAGCAGTTCTTC	CASSLDLGRDSYNEQFF
.	TRBV25-1	.	TRBJ2-7	15	TGTGCCAGCAGTATTGAACAGTGCAGCTCCTACGAGCAATACTTC	CASSIEQCSSYEQYF
.	TRBV6-5	TRBD2	TRBJ2-3	15	TGTGCCAGCAGTACTCCCCACGGGGGGTCAGATACGCAGTATTTT	CASSTPHGGSDTQYF
few	TRBV27	.	TRBJ2-3	14	TGTGCCAGCAGTTTTTATGGAGAACCAGATACGCAGTATTTT	CASSFYGEPDTQYF
.	TRBV5-1	TRBD2	TRBJ2-1	14	TGCGCCAGCAGCTTGGGTCCGGGAGGTAATGAGCAGTTCTTC	CASSLGPGGNEQFF
.	TRBV7-9	TRBD2	TRBJ2-1	14	TGTGCCAGCAGCTTGGGACTAGCGGACAATGAGCAGTTCTTC	CASSLGLADNEQFF
.	TRBV9	TRBD1	TRBJ2-5	16	TGTGCCAGCAGCGCCTACGACAGGGGCCTCCAAGAGACCCAGTACTTC	CASSAYDRGLQETQYF
.	TRBV14	TRBD2	TRBJ2-1	15	TGTGCCAGCAGCTCGCGGACTAGCGGCTACAATGAGCAGTTCTTC	CASSSRTSGYNEQFF
.	TRBV9	.	TRBJ2-3	12	TGTGCCAGCAGCGTGGCCTGGGATACGCAGTATTTT	CASSVAWDTQYF
.	TRBV11-2	TRBD2	TRBJ2-1	17	TGTGCCAGCAGCTTAGGACTAGCGGGAGGGCCGGGGAATGAGCAGTTCTTC	CASSLGLAGGPGNEQFF
.	TRBV15	TRBD1	TRBJ2-5	16	TGTGCCACCAGCAGAGATAGAGGACAGGGGGGAGAGACCCAGTACTTC	CATSRDRGQGGETQYF
few	TRBV5-1	.	TRBJ1-1	14	TGCGCCAGCAGCTTGGGAAGGGGGGGTACTGAAGCTTTCTTT	CASSLGRGGTEAFF
.	TRBV5-1	TRBD1	TRBJ1-4	15	TGCGCCAGCAGCCAGGACAGGTTGACTAATGAAAAACTGTTTTTT	CASSQDRLTNEKLFF
.	TRBV29-1	.	TRBJ2-7	12	TGCAGCGGGAGGGGCCCGTCCTACGAGCAGTACTTC	CSGRGPSYEQYF
.	TRBV25-1	TRBD1	TRBJ2-1	16	TGTGCCAGCAGCCTCAGGTTAGGGACAGGGGGTAATGAGCAGTTCTTC	CASSLRLGTGGNEQFF
few	TRBV7-2	TRBD1	TRBJ2-4	15	TGTGCCAGCAGCTTAGATCATTTACAGGGGAGCATTCAGTACTTC	CASSLDHLQGSIQYF
.	TRBV28	TRBD1	TRBJ1-4	13	TGTGCCAGCAGGACAGGGGGCGGCGAAAAACTGTTTTTT	CASRTGGGEKLFF
.	TRBV19	TRBD2	TRBJ2-2	13	TGTGCCACCTCGACTAGCGGGACTTGGGAGCTGTTTTTT	CATSTSGTWELFF
.	TRBV6-5	TRBD2	TRBJ2-2	15	TGTGCCAGCAGTCGGACTAGCGGGCCTACCGGGGAGCTGTTTTTT	CASSRTSGPTGELFF
.	TRBV18	TRBD1	TRBJ1-4	15	TGTGCCAGCTCAGGTGGGACAGACCTGGCTGAAAAACTGTTTTTT	CASSGGTDLAEKLFF
.	TRBV29-1	.	TRBJ2-1	13	TGCAGCGGTGGGCTACCGAATTACAATGAGCAGTTCTTC	CSGGLPNYNEQFF
once	TRBV9	TRBD1	TRBJ1-1	15	TGTGCCAGCAGCGTGAGGGGGCTTCTGAACACTGAAGCTTTCTTT	CASSVRGLLNTEAFF
.	TRBV2	.	TRBJ1-4	14	TGTGCCAGCATAGTCGGGGGGTCTAATGAAAAACTGTTTTTT	CASIVGGSNEKLFF
.	TRBV29-1	TRBD1	TRBJ2-2	13	TGCAGCGTAGGGACAGCGAACACCGGGGAGCTGTTTTTT	CSVGTANTGELFF
.	TRBV7-8	.	TRBJ2-2	13	TGTGCCAGCAGCTTAGATCGCACCGGGGAGCTGTTTTTT	CASSLDRTGELFF
few	TRBV7-9	.	TRBJ2-6	14	TGTGCCAGCCTGGCGGAACCGGGGGCCAACGTCCTGACTTTC	CASLAEPGANVLTF
.	TRBV14	TRBD1	TRBJ1-2	13	TGTGCCAGCAGCCGGGGACAGGGATTTGGCTACACCTTC	CASSRGQGFGYTF
.	TRBV6-5	TRBD1	TRBJ2-5	15	TGTGCCAGCAGCCCGACAGGGGGTCAGAGGGAGACCCAGTACTTC	CASSPTGGQRETQYF
.	TRBV7-3	TRBD2	TRBJ2-3	21	TGTGCCAGCAGCTTAACCCCCACTAGCGGGGGGCCCAATTATCCCCGAGATACGCAGTATTTT	CASSLTPTSGGPNYPRDTQYF
.	TRBV7-9	TRBD2	TRBJ2-1	15	TGTGCCAGCAGCCTCGGGGGGGGAGACTACAATGAGCAGTTCTTC	CASSLGGGDYNEQFF
.	TRBV14	.	TRBJ2-5	18	TGTGCCAGCAGCCAGGGATGGGAGGACTGGAGGATACAAGAGACCCAGTACTTC	CASSQGWEDWRIQETQYF
.	TRBV27	.	TRBJ1-5	14	TGTGCCAGCAGTGGGGGGGGAATCAATCAGCCCCAGCATTTT	CASSGGGINQPQHF
.	TRBV18	.	TRBJ2-3	15	TGTGCCAGCTCACCGACGGGAGACCGGGCAGATACGCAGTATTTT	CASSPTGDRADTQYF
.	TRBV5-1	TRBD2	TRBJ2-2	16	TGCGCCAGCAGATCTCCGGGACTAGCGAACACCGGGGAGCTGTTTTTT	CASRSPGLANTGELFF
.	TRBV2	TRBD2	TRBJ2-3	15	TGTGCCAGCAGTGCCCAGGGAGGGCCCACAGATACGCAGTATTTT	CASSAQGGPTDTQYF
.	TRBV4-3	.	TRBJ1-2	15	TGCGCCAGCAGCCAAGATCCGACGGAGAGCTATGGCTACACCTTC	CASSQDPTESYGYTF
.	TRBV7-9	TRBD2	TRBJ2-1	16	TGTGCCAGCAGCTTAGCGCGTAGCGGGATCTACAATGAGCAGTTCTTC	CASSLARSGIYNEQFF
.	TRBV15	.	TRBJ2-1	12	TGTGCCACCAGCCAGGGGCTGCTTGAGCAGTTCTTC	CATSQGLLEQFF
.	TRBV7-2	TRBD1	TRBJ2-5	14	TGTGCCAGCAGCTTCTGGACAGGGGAAGAGACCCAGTACTTC	CASSFWTGEETQYF